These 10 T cell receptor beta chains were all obtained from the same sample, sequenced in a study of blood T cell repertoires in COVID-19. Data came from immunoSEQ multiplex PCR; TCRdb stores just in-frame clones and leaves some out. The sample carries under 500,000 clones, about 90% recorded once. The source material was PBMCs or T cells enriched from blood (not recorded which). Receptors originate from a woman aged 18 to 35 with acute COVID-19.

This clone was counted once. This chain joins TRBV4-1 and TRBJ2-3, with 10 bases lining up with TRBD2. Germline trimming cut 6 bases from V and 0 bases from J; bases unmatched to any gene: 9. Germline CDR1 reads MGHRA; CDR2 reads YSYEKL. The CDR3 is 17 residues long. CDR3 loop: CASSHQGLAESTDTQYF. The CDR3 coding sequence is TGCGCCAGCAGTCACCAAGGACTAGCGGAGAGCACAGATACGCAGTATTTT.

This clone was observed once. The rearrangement uses TRBV7-2 and TRBJ2-1; the match to TRBD1 covers 8 bases. The CDR3 loop spans 15 amino acids. V was clipped by 8 bases and J by 4 bases; unmatched bases: 10. Germline CDR1 reads SGHTA; CDR2 reads FQGNSA. CDR3 nucleotides: TGTGCCAGCGGAATTACCGGGACAGGTTACAATGAGCAGTTCTTC. Its translation is CASGITGTGYNEQFF.

The rearrangement uses TRBV15 and TRBJ2-2; possible D gene TRBD1, 6 bases. Germline V gene sequence: CDR1 LNHNV, CDR2 YYDKDF (reference sequence). The CDR3 spans 17 residues. The V gene lost 0 bases and the J gene lost 4 bases, with 15 bases spanning the gap. The CDR3 protein is CATSRDPGGAGTGELFF. In DNA, the CDR3 is TGTGCCACCAGCAGAGATCCTGGGGGCGCCGGCACCGGGGAGCTGTTTTTT.

The chain employs TRBV28 and TRBJ1-1; D remains unclear. Between the trimmed V and J ends, which lost 7 bases and 5 bases, there was a span of 17 bases. Germline-derived CDR1 and CDR2 are MDHEN and SYDVKM. The length of the CDR3 is 14 residues. The CDR3 is CASKPTREGTEAFF. The DNA for the CDR3 is TGTGCCAGCAAACCAACTAGGGAAGGTACTGAAGCTTTCTTT.

The chain employs TRBV4-1 and TRBJ2-7, with D possibly matching TRBD1 (6 bases). Trimming left V 2 bases short and J 2 bases short, with 10 bases between. The CDR3 spans 14 residues. Germline loops: CDR1 MGHRA, CDR2 YSYEKL. For the CDR3, the DNA is TGCGCCAGCAGCCAAAATACAGGGCCCTACGAGCAGTACTTC. It codes for CASSQNTGPYEQYF.

The rearrangement joins TRBV4-2 to TRBJ2-2, with 7 bases matching TRBD2. From germline, CDR1 is LGHNA and CDR2 YNFKEQ. V trimming: 4 bases; J trimming: 1 base; junction bases outside the gene matches: 3. The length of the CDR3 is 15 residues. CDR3 sequence: CASSRPGGNTGELFF. The CDR3 nucleotides read TGTGCCAGCAGCCGCCCGGGGGGGAACACCGGGGAGCTGTTTTTT.

V and J are TRBV7-9 and TRBJ2-1; 12 nucleotides agree with TRBD2. The CDR3 runs to 17 residues. With 8 bases clipped from V and 0 bases from J, the junction kept 8 bases outside the gene matches. The germline CDR1 and CDR2 sequences are SEHNR and FQNEAQ (reference sequence). CDR3 in amino acids: CASHGASGRASYNEQFF. The CDR3 DNA sequence: TGTGCCAGCCACGGGGCTAGCGGGAGGGCCTCCTACAATGAGCAGTTCTTC.

The gene calls are TRBV12-3 or TRBV12-4 and TRBJ2-7; a weak D match, TRBD2 (6 bases). V was pared by 6 bases and J by 7 bases, with 10 bases between. The CDR3 contains 11 residues. The CDR3 reads CASSPGGEQYF. The CDR3 DNA reads TGTGCCAGCAGCCCAGGAGGGGAGCAGTACTTC.

The chain couples TRBV11-2 to TRBJ2-7, with a tentative D call TRBD1 (5 bases). The ends were cut back, 6 bases at V and 2 bases at J, with 11 bases in the middle. This CDR3 is 13 amino acids long. From germline, CDR1 is SGHAT and CDR2 FQNNGV. The CDR3 DNA sequence: TGTGCCAGCAGTTGGGGCTCTACCTACGAGCAGTACTTC. As protein: CASSWGSTYEQYF.

This clone was recorded only once. Here the CDR3 DNA reads TGTGCCAGCAAAATTGCAAGCGGGGCCTACAATGAGCAGTTCTTC. Its protein product is CASKIASGAYNEQFF. The rearrangement joins TRBV6-5 to TRBJ2-1; 7 nucleotides agree with TRBD2. Unmatched junction bases numbered 8, after V lost 7 bases and J lost 2 bases. This CDR3 region has 15 residues. The germline CDR1 and CDR2 sequences are MNHEY and SVGAGI.